The 22 T cell receptor beta chains below all came from one sample that was sequenced in a study of T-cell reconstitution after alpha-beta-depleted transplantation in children. Library preparation (for TCRbeta) was performed with unique molecular identifiers. MiXCR, applied by TCRdb to the PCR reads, yields one record per CDR3 protein. The sample consists of 540,000 or so distinct CDR3 sequences, more than 20% of them appearing once. The sample consisted of PBMCs, mostly from graft donor cells, taken 360 days after TCRalphabeta/CD19-depleted stem cell transplant. These receptor sequences come from a boy under two years old who had a stem cell transplant for acute myeloid leukemia, so the T cells may come from the graft donor.

The chain couples TRBV12-3 or TRBV12-4 to TRBJ1-5; D is ambiguous. This CDR3 region has 15 residues. V was clipped by 3 bases and J by 4 bases, with 13 bases between them. This CDR3 reads CASSFRGLTNQPQHF. CDR3 nucleotide sequence: TGTGCCAGCAGTTTTAGAGGGTTGACTAATCAGCCCCAGCATTTT.

This clonotype showed up many times. V gene TRBV29-1 combines with J gene TRBJ2-3; TRBD2 might be the D (5 bases). V lost 6 bases to trimming and J lost 2 bases, with 15 bases between them. This CDR3 has 14 amino acids. CDR1 is SQVTM and CDR2 is ANQGSEA in the germline V gene. CDR3 in amino acids: CSVEIRRITDTQYF. The CDR3 DNA reads TGCAGCGTGGAAATCAGGAGGATCACAGATACGCAGTATTTT.

This clonotype has at least ten counts. The chain links TRBV6-5 to TRBJ1-6; a possible D gene is TRBD1 (6 bases). Trimming left V 2 bases short and J 9 bases short, with 20 bases between. The CDR3 covers 17 residues. Germline loops: CDR1 MNHEY, CDR2 SVGAGI. The CDR3 sequence is CASSYTNQGPYGSPLHF. The DNA for the CDR3 is TGTGCCAGCAGTTACACCAACCAGGGGCCTTACGGTTCACCCCTCCACTTT.

This sequence joins TRBV20-1 and TRBJ2-5; D gene ambiguous. V shed 0 bases and J shed 5 bases, with 7 bases lying between them. Germline V gives CDR1 DFQATT, CDR2 SNEGSKA (reference sequence). The CDR3 totals 12 residues. The CDR3 bases are TGCAGTGCTAGAGAGTTTTCGGAGACCCAGTACTTC. Its translation is CSAREFSETQYF.

This clonotype was picked up a small number of times. The V and J genes are TRBV12-3 or TRBV12-4 and TRBJ2-5, with 12 bases fitting TRBD2. The CDR3 has 14 amino acids. V dropped 7 bases and J dropped 5; count of bases not matched to a gene: 5. The CDR3 protein is CASTLAGGQETQYF. CDR3 coding DNA: TGTGCCAGCACACTAGCGGGGGGTCAGGAGACCCAGTACTTC.

This chain links TRBV6-1 with TRBJ2-5; 7 bases agree with TRBD2. Germline lookup yields CDR1 MNHNS and CDR2 SASEGT. CDR3 length: 14 residues. V lost 7 bases, J lost 5 bases, and 10 bases stayed unmatched. Written as DNA, the CDR3 is TGTGCCAGCAAAATCCGACTAGCCGAGGAGACCCAGTACTTC. It specifies CASKIRLAEETQYF.

The genes are TRBV7-6 and TRBJ1-4, with 7 positions matching TRBD1. Germline CDR1 reads SGHVS; CDR2 reads FNYEAQ. V shed 3 bases, J shed 8 bases, and the junction held 18 bases outside the gene matches. The CDR3 is made up of 18 amino acids. The CDR3 DNA sequence: TGTGCCAGCAGCTTTCATGGTTCACCAGGGTCCAGGGGGGAAAAACTGTTTTTT. Its translation is CASSFHGSPGSRGEKLFF.

This clonotype was seen at least ten times. The chain carries TRBV3-1 and TRBJ2-3; maybe TRBD1 (5 bases). The germline V gene has CDR1 LGHDT and CDR2 YNNKEL (reference sequence). Trimming pared 0 bases from V and 2 bases from J, leaving 18 bases between. This CDR3 has 18 amino acids. CDR3 sequence: CASSQDGPWQGYTDTQYF. CDR3 in DNA: TGTGCCAGCAGCCAAGATGGGCCCTGGCAGGGATACACAGATACGCAGTATTTT.

This clonotype was seen at least ten times. J is TRBJ1-1 and V is TRBV7-2; no clear D. V shed 1 base and J shed 1 base, with 10 bases lying between them. Germline lookup yields CDR1 SGHTA and CDR2 FQGNSA. The length of the CDR3 is 15 residues. The CDR3 loop is CASSLVAGANTEAFF. The CDR3 nucleotides read TGTGCCAGCAGCTTAGTGGCGGGAGCGAACACTGAAGCTTTCTTT.

J is TRBJ2-7 and V is TRBV6-1; D remains unclear. The V gene lost 3 bases and the J gene lost 1 base, with 10 bases spanning the gap. The CDR3 totals 14 residues. Germline V CDR1 and CDR2: MNHNS, SASEGT. CDR3 sequence reads: CASSELLDSYEQYF. The CDR3 DNA reads as TGTGCCAGCAGTGAGCTCCTGGATTCCTACGAGCAGTACTTC.

This clonotype has ten or more counts. The chain employs TRBV12-3 or TRBV12-4 and TRBJ1-5; D is uncertain. The V and J ends lost 1 base and 5 bases respectively, with 6 bases between them. The CDR3 totals 13 residues. CDR3 sequence: CASSLGVDQPQHF. CDR3 in DNA: TGTGCCAGCAGTTTAGGGGTTGATCAGCCCCAGCATTTT.

The sample holds a few counts of this clonotype. The rearrangement joins TRBV20-1 to TRBJ2-5; TRBD1 might be the D (5 bases). The CDR3 is 12 amino acids. Trimming stripped 6 bases from V and 1 base from J, with 9 bases between. The germline gives CDR1 DFQATT, CDR2 SNEGSKA (reference sequence). CDR3 bases: TGCAGTGCACGACAGTTCCAAGAGACCCAGTACTTC. The encoded protein is CSARQFQETQYF.

The chain couples TRBV11-2 to TRBJ1-6; possible D gene TRBD1, 5 bases. Germline-derived CDR1 and CDR2 are SGHAT and FQNNGV. Trimming pared 2 bases from V and 9 bases from J, leaving 14 bases between. This CDR3 contains 15 residues. CDR3 bases: TGTGCCAGCAGCTTATATGAGGGGTCGGGTTCACCCCTCCACTTT. Its protein product is CASSLYEGSGSPLHF.

This clonotype was counted only a few times. The chain combines TRBV6-1 with TRBJ1-2; TRBD1 agrees at 7 bases. V gave up 6 bases and J gave up 8 bases; unmatched junction bases: 9. The CDR3 runs to 13 residues. In germline, CDR1 is MNHNS, CDR2 SASEGT. CDR3 region: CASRRGRGSGYTF. As DNA, the CDR3 is TGTGCCAGCAGACGGGGCAGGGGGTCGGGCTACACCTTC.

This clonotype has only a few counts. The chain is built from TRBV20-1 and TRBJ1-1; possibly TRBD1 for D (6 bases). The CDR3 consists of 13 residues. Trimming shortened V by 2 bases and J by 4 bases, and 11 bases separated the two germline ends. Germline V CDR1 and CDR2: DFQATT, SNEGSKA (reference sequence). In DNA form, the CDR3 reads TGCAGTGCTAGAACAGGGATTCGCACTGAAGCTTTCTTT. As protein: CSARTGIRTEAFF.

This clonotype was counted at least ten times. The gene calls are TRBV12-3 or TRBV12-4 and TRBJ2-1, with D unresolved. The CDR3 loop spans 15 amino acids. The V and J ends lost 2 bases and 7 bases respectively, with 15 bases between them. The CDR3 nucleotides read TGTGCCAGCAGTTTAATGTATAGGGTTGGAAATGAGCAGTTCTTC. Translation: CASSLMYRVGNEQFF.

Only a few counts were recorded for this clonotype. The chain recombines TRBV12-3 or TRBV12-4 with TRBJ1-2, with 8 positions matching TRBD1. The CDR3 contains 14 residues. Losses at the gene ends were 6 bases for V and 4 bases for J; bases not matched to a gene: 7. CDR3 sequence reads: CASRGQVPSYGYTF. Written as DNA, the CDR3 is TGTGCCAGCAGGGGACAGGTGCCTAGCTATGGCTACACCTTC.

This clonotype was picked up a small number of times. The CDR3 sequence: CSATGTSYGYTF. As DNA, the CDR3 is TGCAGTGCTACGGGGACCAGCTATGGCTACACCTTC. The chain combines TRBV20-1 with TRBJ1-2, with D maybe TRBD1 (5 bases). V shed 4 bases and J shed 4 bases, with 10 bases lying between them. The CDR3 loop spans 12 amino acids. CDR1 and CDR2 (germline): DFQATT, SNEGSKA (reference sequence).

This clonotype was picked up many times. Compared with germline, one end of the junction differs, possibly owing to a read error. The rearrangement links TRBV6-5 to TRBJ1-2; D is possibly TRBD1 (5 bases). This CDR3 has 17 residues. Germline loops: CDR1 MNHEY, CDR2 SVGAGI. CDR3 nucleotides: TGTGCCAGCAGGCCCCCCGGGACGCGGGTCCCAGCAGGTGGCTACACTTTC. Translated: CASRPPGTRVPAGGYTF.

The chain employs TRBV6-5 and TRBJ1-1; possibly TRBD1 for D (6 bases). V was cut by 6 bases and J by 7 bases, with 12 bases left in between. Per germline, CDR1 MNHEY and CDR2 SVGAGI. The CDR3 runs to 12 residues. CDR3 sequence (DNA): TGTGCCAGCAGATTAGAAGGGGGTGAAGCTTTCTTT. It is translated as CASRLEGGEAFF.

This chain links TRBV24-1 with TRBJ2-7, with TRBD2 matching over 7 bases. V shed 9 bases, J shed 0 bases, and the junction held 16 bases outside the gene matches. Germline V lookup: CDR1 KGHDR, CDR2 SFDVKD. The CDR3 loop spans 17 amino acids. The chain's CDR3 is CATPGTTADQDSYEQYV. CDR3 bases: TGTGCCACCCCCGGGACTACAGCGGACCAGGACTCCTACGAGCAGTACGTC.

This clonotype was observed a handful of times. The CDR3 loop is CASSPEGQGGTDTQYF. CDR3 sequence (DNA): TGCGCCAGCAGCCCCGAAGGACAGGGGGGCACAGATACGCAGTATTTT. The gene calls are TRBV4-1 and TRBJ2-3; 10 bases are a match to TRBD1. The CDR3 length is 16 residues. V trimming: 4 bases; J trimming: 1 base; junction bases outside the gene matches: 5. From germline, CDR1 is MGHRA and CDR2 YSYEKL.